The 9 T cell receptor beta chains reported below all come from one sample, sequenced in a study of control samples from healthy donors and cancer patients. Assay used: immunoSEQ multiplex PCR; TCRdb lists only in-frame clones, some missing. The table includes almost 90,000 clones, around nine tenths detected once. The source material was blood. These receptors were obtained from a man aged 25 to 45 in good health.

This clone was counted once. The chain combines TRBV11-3 with TRBJ2-3; D is unresolved. The CDR3 runs to 13 residues. CDR1 and CDR2 (germline): SGHNT, YENEEA. Deletions cut 3 bases from V and 2 bases from J, with 6 bases between. The CDR3, as DNA: TGTGCCAGCAGCTTCGGCGCCACAGATACGCAGTATTTT. It specifies CASSFGATDTQYF.

The CDR3 sequence: CASSLAGTGPNGYTF. DNA of the CDR3: TGTGCCAGCAGCTTGGCCGGGACAGGACCTAACGGCTACACCTTC. V is TRBV5-4 and J is TRBJ1-2; 8 nucleotides match TRBD1. The CDR3 is made up of 15 amino acids. Looked up from germline, CDR1 is SGHNT and CDR2 is YYREEE (reference sequence). J gave up 8 bases and V 0 bases, and 9 bases lay outside the gene matches.

The chain carries TRBV10-3 and TRBJ2-5, with 8 bases matching TRBD1. V was pared by 2 bases and J by 14 bases, with 16 bases of the junction left unmatched. The CDR3 sequence is 15 residues long. Germline V gene sequence: CDR1 ENHRY, CDR2 SYGVKD. The chain's CDR3 is CAISEPDRAVSLLYF. The CDR3 DNA reads TGTGCCATCAGTGAGCCGGACAGGGCCGTCAGCCTTCTCTACTTC.

This clone was picked up one time. V gene TRBV6-7 combines with J gene TRBJ2-7; 10 bases line up with TRBD1. TRBV6-7 is flagged as an ORF with uncertain function. The CDR3 consists of 15 residues. After removal of 10 bases from V and 1 base from J, the junction contained 10 bases not matched to a gene. This CDR3 reads CAIPKPGQGSYEQYV. As DNA, the CDR3 is TGTGCCATACCTAAACCGGGACAGGGGTCCTACGAGCAGTACGTC.

The chain links TRBV18 to TRBJ2-5, with D unresolved. Trimming pared 3 bases from V and 0 bases from J, leaving 11 bases between. The CDR3 is 15 residues long. The V gene's germline CDR1 is KGHSH and CDR2 LQKENI. The CDR3 region has the DNA TGTGCCAGCTCACCGGGAAAAGCGTACCAAGAGACCCAGTACTTC. The encoded protein is CASSPGKAYQETQYF.

V gene TRBV5-1 combines with J gene TRBJ2-2; a possible D gene is TRBD2 (5 bases). This CDR3 comprises 15 residues. V was pared by 1 base and J by 2 bases, with 9 bases between. The germline CDR1 and CDR2 sequences are SGHRS and YFSETQ. DNA of the CDR3: TGCGCCAGCAGCTTGACTAGAGTAAACACCGGGGAGCTGTTTTTT. Its translation is CASSLTRVNTGELFF.

This clone is a singleton in its sample. V and J are TRBV19 and TRBJ1-2; no reliable D call. V lost 0 bases and J lost 8, with 10 bases in between. Germline loops: CDR1 LNHDA, CDR2 SQIVND (reference sequence). The CDR3 contains 13 residues. In nucleotides, the CDR3 is TGTGCCAGTAGTATAGAGGGCAGTGGCGGCTACACCTTC. Translation gives CASSIEGSGGYTF.

This clone has a single count. The chain uses TRBV6-5 and TRBJ2-3; 8 bases agree with TRBD1. V trimming: 2 bases; J trimming: 6 bases; junction bases outside the gene matches: 7. The CDR3 extends over 15 amino acids. Germline V gene lookup returns CDR1 MNHEY and CDR2 SVGAGI. CDR3 residues: CASSYSDRGVDTQYF. The CDR3 DNA reads TGTGCCAGCAGTTACAGTGACAGGGGCGTGGATACGCAGTATTTT.

In this sample, this clone turned up a few times. This chain joins TRBV6-5 and TRBJ1-2; 7 bases are shared with TRBD1. The CDR3 contains 15 residues. Losses at the gene ends were 6 bases for V and 4 bases for J; bases not matched to a gene: 11. Germline CDR1 reads MNHEY; CDR2 reads SVGAGI. The CDR3 loop reads CASSRTRDRPYGYTF. The DNA for the CDR3 is TGTGCCAGCAGCCGCACTCGGGACAGACCCTATGGCTACACCTTC.